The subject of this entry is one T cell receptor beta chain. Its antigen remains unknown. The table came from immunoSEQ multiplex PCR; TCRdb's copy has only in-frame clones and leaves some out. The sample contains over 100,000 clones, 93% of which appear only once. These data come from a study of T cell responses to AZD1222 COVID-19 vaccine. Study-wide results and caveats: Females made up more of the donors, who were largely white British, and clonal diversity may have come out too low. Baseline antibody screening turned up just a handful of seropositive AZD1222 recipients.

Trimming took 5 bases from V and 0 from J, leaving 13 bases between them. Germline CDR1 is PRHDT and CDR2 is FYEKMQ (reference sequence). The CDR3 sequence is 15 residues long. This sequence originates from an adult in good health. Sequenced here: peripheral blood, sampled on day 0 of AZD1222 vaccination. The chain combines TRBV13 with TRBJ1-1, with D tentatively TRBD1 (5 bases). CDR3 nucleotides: TGTGCCAGCAGCATGCCCCGGGGGGTGAACACTGAAGCTTTCTTT. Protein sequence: CASSMPRGVNTEAFF.